This TCR beta chain was sequenced for a study of CD8+ T cells in alopecia areata. Treatment described: oral pan-JAK inhibitor, 5-10 mg twice daily. Germline CDR1 GTSNPN, CDR2 SVGIG (reference sequence). The V end lost 3 bases, the J end lost 4 bases, and 16 bases lay between the germline ends. The CDR3 has 15 amino acids. As the sequencing template, cDNA was produced by extracting RNA and reverse transcribing it. Libraries were prepared by immunoSEQ multiplex PCR; TCRdb keeps only in-frame clonotypes and omits some of them. The table has roughly 200,000 clones, around 60% seen once; the top ten hold roughly 3.3%.

The origin of this receptor is a human donor with alopecia areata. This specimen consisted of CD4+ T cells sorted from blood, obtained at week 4, from a patient treated with tofacitinib. V usage is TRBV30 and J usage is TRBJ1-5; D may be TRBD1 (5 bases). CDR3 sequence (DNA): TGTGCCTGGAGCACCGATGGGGCATTGAATCAGCCCCAGCATTTT. Its translation: CAWSTDGALNQPQHF. The full variable domain, rest sourced from reference TRBV30 and TRBJ1-5, is SQTIHQWPATLVQPVGSPLSLECTVEGTSNPNLYWYRQAAGRGLQLLFYSVGIGQISSEVPQNLSASRPQDRQFILSSKKLLLSDSGFYLCAWSTDGALNQPQHFGDGTRLSIL.